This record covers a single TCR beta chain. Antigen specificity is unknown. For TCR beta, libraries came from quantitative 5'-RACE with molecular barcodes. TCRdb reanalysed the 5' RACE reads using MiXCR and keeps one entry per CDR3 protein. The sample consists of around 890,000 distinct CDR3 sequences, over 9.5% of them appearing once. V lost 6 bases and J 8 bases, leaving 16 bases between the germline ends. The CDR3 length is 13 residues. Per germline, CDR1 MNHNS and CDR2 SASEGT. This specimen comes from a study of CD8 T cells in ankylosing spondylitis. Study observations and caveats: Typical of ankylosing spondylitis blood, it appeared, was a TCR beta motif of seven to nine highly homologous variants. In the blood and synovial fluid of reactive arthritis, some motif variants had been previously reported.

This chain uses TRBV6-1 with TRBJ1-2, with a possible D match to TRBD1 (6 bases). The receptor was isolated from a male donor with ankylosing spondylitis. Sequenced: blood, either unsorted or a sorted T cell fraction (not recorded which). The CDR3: CASSDPAGEGYTF. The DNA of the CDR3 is TGTGCCAGCAGCGATCCTGCAGGGGAAGGCTACACCTTC.